These 9 T cell receptor beta chains were all obtained from the same sample, sequenced in a study of beta chain features in type 1 diabetes. The investigators reverse transcribed all of the isolated RNA, so they sequenced expressed TCRB transcripts. Clones were read by immunoSEQ multiplex PCR, and TCRdb kept only the in-frame ones, dropping some. The sample shows roughly 230,000 clones, 7.5% to 10% of them seen only once. The sample comprised naive CD4+ T cells from blood. Source of these receptors: a woman aged 18 to 35 in good health.

The J gene is TRBJ1-5, the V gene TRBV5-1; 11 bases line up with TRBD1. Germline loops: CDR1 SGHRS, CDR2 YFSETQ. V was clipped by 4 bases and J by 7 bases; unmatched bases: 10. The CDR3 has 16 amino acids. The CDR3, as DNA: TGCGCCAGCAGCCCGGACGGGACAGGGGGTGTCCAGCCCCAGCATTTT. Encoded protein: CASSPDGTGGVQPQHF. The whole variable domain, remainder taken from reference TRBV5-1 and TRBJ1-5, is KAGVTQTPRYLIKTRGQQVTLSCSPISGHRSVSWYQQTPGQGLQFLFEYFSETQRNKGNFPGRFSGRQFSNSRSEMNVSTLELGDSALYLCASSPDGTGGVQPQHFGDGTRLSIL.

This clone was seen a handful of times. V gene TRBV7-8 combines with J gene TRBJ1-3; D is perhaps TRBD1 (5 bases). The V and J ends lost 1 base and 2 bases respectively, with 12 bases between them. In germline, CDR1 is SGHVS, CDR2 FQNEAQ. The CDR3 contains 16 residues. The CDR3 DNA reads as TGTGCCAGCAGCTTAGGGGCAGGGCGGACTGGAAACACCATATATTTT. Its protein product is CASSLGAGRTGNTIYF.

This clone was seen a few times. This chain links TRBV18 with TRBJ1-2, with 8 positions matching TRBD1. Germline loops: CDR1 KGHSH, CDR2 LQKENI. Germline trimming cut 3 bases from V and 6 bases from J; bases unmatched to any gene: 9. This CDR3 has 15 amino acids. DNA of the CDR3: TGTGCCAGCTCACCTACTAGGCAGGGGGCAGATGGCTACACCTTC. It codes for CASSPTRQGADGYTF.

This clone was found a few times. This chain links TRBV27 with TRBJ2-7; weak D call: TRBD1 (6 bases). Germline V gene lookup returns CDR1 MNHEY and CDR2 SMNVEV (reference sequence). The CDR3 is made up of 12 amino acids. Trimming removed 5 bases at V and 9 bases at J, with 14 bases between. In DNA, the CDR3 is TGTGCCAGCAGTATTACAGGGTCGGGGCAGTACTTC. Amino acid sequence: CASSITGSGQYF.

The sample holds a few counts of this clone. The gene calls are TRBV5-1 and TRBJ2-7; no clear D gene. V lost 0 bases to trimming and J lost 0 bases, with 10 bases between them. The CDR3 has 15 amino acids. The germline V gene has CDR1 SGHRS and CDR2 YFSETQ. The CDR3 is CASSLGNRVSYEQYF. As DNA, the CDR3 is TGCGCCAGCAGCTTGGGAAACCGGGTCTCCTACGAGCAGTACTTC.

V gene TRBV4-2 combines with J gene TRBJ2-7, with 10 bases lining up with TRBD2. The CDR3 contains 16 residues. The V gene end was trimmed by 4 bases and the J gene end by 2 bases; junction bases not matched to a gene: 8. Germline V CDR1 and CDR2: LGHNA, YNFKEQ. The DNA of the CDR3 is TGTGCCAGCAGCCGGGACGGGACTAGCGATGCCTACGAGCAGTACTTC. It yields the protein CASSRDGTSDAYEQYF.

In its sample, this clone was seen a few times. The V call is TRBV18, the J call TRBJ2-1; 10 bases match TRBD1. The CDR3 loop spans 16 amino acids. The V gene end was trimmed by 5 bases and the J gene end by 8 bases; junction bases not matched to a gene: 12. Germline CDR1 and CDR2: KGHSH and LQKENI. The CDR3 coding sequence is TGTGCCAGCTCAACCCGGACAGGGGGTCTTCATGATGAGCAGTTCTTC. This codes for CASSTRTGGLHDEQFF.

Notes on this clone: Different DNA sequences within this sample yield the same CDR3. This chain joins TRBV2 and TRBJ1-2; tentatively, D is TRBD1 (6 bases). The CDR3 runs to 14 residues. The V gene's germline CDR1 is SNHLY and CDR2 FYNNEI. The V end was cut by 1 base, the J end by 1 base, with 7 bases between. In DNA, the CDR3 is TGTGCCAGCAGTGAAGTAGGGGGTAACTATGGCTACACCTTC. Translated, it gives CASSEVGGNYGYTF.

V is TRBV29-1 and J is TRBJ1-2; 10 nucleotides match TRBD1. Germline CDR1 reads SQVTM; CDR2 reads ANQGSEA. This CDR3 spans 13 amino acids. The junction had 11 bases not matched to a gene; V was cut back by 8 bases and J by 8 bases. DNA of the CDR3: TGCAGCTCCTGGACAGGGGGGAGCTTCGGCTACACCTTC. Residues: CSSWTGGSFGYTF.